The sequence of this T cell receptor beta chain was determined in a study of tumor-infiltrating lymphocytes in primary liver carcinoma. cDNA specific to TCR beta was made from 500 to 650 ng of total RNA, with a constant-region primer employed for priming. For TCR beta, libraries were produced by three nested multiplex PCR rounds using slightly modified ARM-PCR. Each of the first two PCR rounds ran roughly 10 cycles with TRBV1-TRBV30 forward and C-beta reverse primers. TCRdb re-derived calls from the multiplex PCR reads in MiXCR, one entry per CDR3 protein. The sample comprises under 150,000 distinct CDR3 sequences, roughly 70% of which are singletons, and 8.1% rests with the top ten. V shed 6 bases, J shed 8 bases, and the junction held 11 bases outside the gene matches. The CDR3 contains 15 residues. Unsorted bulk tissue, roughly 19-33 mg of it, served as the source for co-extraction of RNA and DNA.

V gene TRBV12-3 or TRBV12-4 combines with J gene TRBJ2-7, with 12 bases aligning to TRBD2. What was sequenced was tumor-adjacent normal liver tissue. The source is a woman in her fifties or sixties with primary liver carcinoma and hepatitis B virus infection. CDR3 in amino acids: CASSPTSGRWYKQYF. In DNA form, the CDR3 reads TGTGCCAGCAGCCCCACTAGCGGGAGGTGGTACAAGCAGTACTTC.